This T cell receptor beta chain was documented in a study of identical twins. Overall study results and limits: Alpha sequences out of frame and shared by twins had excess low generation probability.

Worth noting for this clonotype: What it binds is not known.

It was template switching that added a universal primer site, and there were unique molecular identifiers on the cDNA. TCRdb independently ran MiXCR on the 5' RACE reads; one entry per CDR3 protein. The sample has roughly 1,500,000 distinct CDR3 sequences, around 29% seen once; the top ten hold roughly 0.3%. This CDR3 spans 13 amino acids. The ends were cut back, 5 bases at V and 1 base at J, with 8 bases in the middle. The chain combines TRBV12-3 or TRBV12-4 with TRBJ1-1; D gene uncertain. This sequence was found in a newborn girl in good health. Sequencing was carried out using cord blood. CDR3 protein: CASSTTRNTEAFF. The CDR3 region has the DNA TGTGCCAGCAGTACAACAAGGAACACTGAAGCTTTCTTT.